These T cell receptor beta chains were read from a single sample in a study of tumor-infiltrating lymphocytes in primary liver carcinoma. TCRdb fed the multiplex PCR reads into MiXCR, producing one record per CDR3 protein. This sample has 90,000 to 150,000 distinct CDR3 sequences, with around 62% found just once. The specimen sequenced was liver tumor tissue from sampling region 1. All receptors come from a woman aged 60 to 75 with primary liver carcinoma and hepatitis B virus infection. Each CDR3 is given with its conserved first and last residue. D genes are given only for firm matches. Some rows have no size entry. The others give once, few or many, or a class for an expanded clone.

v_call: TRBV11-3; clone_size: NA; d_call: NA; j_call: TRBJ1-1; cdr3_aa: CASISGRGRTNTEAFF; cdr3_nt: TGTGCCAGCATCTCCGGCCGCGGCCGGACGAACACTGAAGCTTTCTTT
v_call: TRBV29-1; clone_size: many; d_call: NA; j_call: TRBJ2-5; cdr3_aa: CSVGGPGETQYF; cdr3_nt: TGCAGCGTTGGAGGACCCGGGGAGACCCAGTACTTC
v_call: TRBV29-1; clone_size: NA; d_call: TRBD2; j_call: TRBJ2-1; cdr3_aa: CSAAGTSGKYEQFF; cdr3_nt: TGCAGCGCTGCAGGGACTAGCGGGAAGTATGAGCAGTTCTTT
v_call: TRBV5-1; clone_size: NA; d_call: NA; j_call: TRBJ1-1; cdr3_aa: CTISFDNRNTEAFF; cdr3_nt: TGCACCATCAGTTTTGACAACCGGAACACTGAAGCTTTCTTT
v_call: TRBV11-2; clone_size: NA; d_call: NA; j_call: TRBJ2-1; cdr3_aa: CASSLGLAFNEQIF; cdr3_nt: TGTGCCAGCAGCTTAGGGCTAGCCTTCAACGAGCAGATCTTC
v_call: TRBV4-1; clone_size: many; d_call: NA; j_call: TRBJ2-5; cdr3_aa: CASSQDTGITQYF; cdr3_nt: TGCGCCAGCAGCCAAGATACAGGTATCACCCAGTACTTC
v_call: TRBV12-3/TRBV12-4; clone_size: NA; d_call: NA; j_call: TRBJ1-5; cdr3_aa: CAGSLRSSDNQPQHF; cdr3_nt: TGTGCCGGCAGTTTACGTTCCAGTGACAATCAGCCCCAACATTTT
v_call: TRBV9; clone_size: NA; d_call: NA; j_call: TRBJ2-1; cdr3_aa: CASSVPAANNEQFF; cdr3_nt: TGTGCCAGCAGCGTCCCGGCTGCAAACAATGAGCAGTTCTTC
v_call: TRBV28; clone_size: few; d_call: NA; j_call: TRBJ2-1; cdr3_aa: CASSPRVTGNEQFF; cdr3_nt: TGTGCCAGCAGTCCCCGTGTGACAGGCAATGAGCAGTTCTTC
v_call: TRBV29-1; clone_size: NA; d_call: NA; j_call: TRBJ2-3; cdr3_aa: CSVDNLISIDTQYF; cdr3_nt: TGCAGCGTTGATAACTTGATCTCCATAGATACGCAGTATTTT
v_call: TRBV6-2/TRBV6-3; clone_size: many; d_call: TRBD1; j_call: TRBJ2-6; cdr3_aa: CASSLTPGTASSGANVLTF; cdr3_nt: TGTGCCAGCAGCTTAACGCCCGGGACAGCCAGCTCTGGGGCCAACGTCCTGACTTTC
v_call: TRBV28; clone_size: NA; d_call: NA; j_call: TRBJ1-2; cdr3_aa: CASSRTVGYTF; cdr3_nt: TGTGCCAGCAGCCGGACAGTTGGCTACACCTTC